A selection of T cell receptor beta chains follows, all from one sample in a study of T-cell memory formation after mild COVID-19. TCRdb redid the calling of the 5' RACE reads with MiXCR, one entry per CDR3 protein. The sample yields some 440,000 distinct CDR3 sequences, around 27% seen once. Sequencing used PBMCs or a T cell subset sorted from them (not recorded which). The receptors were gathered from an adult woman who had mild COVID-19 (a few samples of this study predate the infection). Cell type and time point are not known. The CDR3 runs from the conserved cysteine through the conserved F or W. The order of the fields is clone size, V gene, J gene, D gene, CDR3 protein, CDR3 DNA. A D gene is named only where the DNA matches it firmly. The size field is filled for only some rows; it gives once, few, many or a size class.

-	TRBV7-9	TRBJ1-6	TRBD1	CASSSGQGQNSPLHF	TGTGCCAGCAGCTCCGGACAGGGCCAGAATTCACCCCTCCACTTT
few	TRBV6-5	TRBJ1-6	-	CASSFVMAYNSPLHF	TGTGCCAGCAGTTTTGTAATGGCTTATAATTCACCCCTCCACTTT
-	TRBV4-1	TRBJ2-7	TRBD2	CASSQAGGGVSYEQYF	TGCGCCAGCAGCCAAGCCGGCGGGGGGGTCTCCTACGAGCAGTACTTC
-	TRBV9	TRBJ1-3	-	CASSPGQTGNTIYF	TGTGCCAGCAGCCCCGGACAGACTGGAAACACCATATATTTT
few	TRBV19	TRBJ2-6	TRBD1	CASFGSSRGLSGANVLTF	TGTGCCAGTTTTGGCTCGTCCAGGGGGCTTTCTGGGGCCAACGTCCTGACTTTC
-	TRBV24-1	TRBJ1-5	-	CATSDSRETGEFNQPQHF	TGTGCCACCAGTGATTCACGTGAGACAGGCGAATTCAATCAGCCCCAGCATTTT
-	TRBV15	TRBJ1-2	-	CATSSTGTNYGYTF	TGTGCCACCAGCAGTACCGGGACCAACTATGGCTACACCTTC
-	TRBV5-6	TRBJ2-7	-	CASSTPGRRYEQYF	TGTGCCAGCAGCACTCCGGGACGCCGCTACGAGCAGTACTTC
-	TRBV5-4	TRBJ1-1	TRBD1	CASSLGTTGATEAFF	TGTGCCAGCAGCTTGGGCACCACAGGGGCCACTGAAGCTTTCTTT
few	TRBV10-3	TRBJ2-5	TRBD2	CAISELGLAQETQYF	TGTGCCATCAGTGAGTTGGGACTAGCCCAAGAGACCCAGTACTTC
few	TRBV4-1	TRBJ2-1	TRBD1	CASSREPGQGVHNEQFF	TGCGCCAGCAGCCGCGAGCCGGGACAGGGGGTGCATAATGAGCAGTTCTTC
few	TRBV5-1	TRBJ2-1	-	CASSLGVRGDEQFF	TGCGCCAGCAGCTTGGGGGTCAGGGGCGATGAGCAGTTCTTC
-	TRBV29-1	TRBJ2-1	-	CSVAGAVSNEQFF	TGCAGCGTGGCGGGGGCGGTTAGTAATGAGCAGTTCTTC
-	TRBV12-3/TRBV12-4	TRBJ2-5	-	CASRTPDGTQYF	TGTGCCAGCAGGACCCCCGACGGGACCCAGTACTTC
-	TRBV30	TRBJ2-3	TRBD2	CAWSPGGAGTDTQYF	TGTGCCTGGAGCCCCGGAGGAGCGGGGACAGATACGCAGTATTTT